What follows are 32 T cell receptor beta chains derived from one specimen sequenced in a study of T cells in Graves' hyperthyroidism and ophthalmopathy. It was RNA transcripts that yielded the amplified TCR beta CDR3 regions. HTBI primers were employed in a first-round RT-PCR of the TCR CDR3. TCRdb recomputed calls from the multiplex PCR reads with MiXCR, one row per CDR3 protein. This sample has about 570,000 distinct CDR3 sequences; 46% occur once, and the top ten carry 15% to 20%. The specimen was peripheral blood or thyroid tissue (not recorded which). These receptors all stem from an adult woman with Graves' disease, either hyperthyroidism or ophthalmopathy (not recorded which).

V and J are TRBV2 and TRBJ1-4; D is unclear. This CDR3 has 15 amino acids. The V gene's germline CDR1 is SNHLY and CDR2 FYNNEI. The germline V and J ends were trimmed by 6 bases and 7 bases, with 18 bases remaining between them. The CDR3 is CASSGPHRRTEKLFF. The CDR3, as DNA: TGTGCCAGCAGCGGACCCCACCGAAGGACTGAAAAACTGTTTTTT.

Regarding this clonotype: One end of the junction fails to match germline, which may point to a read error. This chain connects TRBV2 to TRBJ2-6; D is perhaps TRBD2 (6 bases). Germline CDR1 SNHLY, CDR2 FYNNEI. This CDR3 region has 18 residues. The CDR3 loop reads CAISDLQVTAGGANVLTF. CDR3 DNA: TGTGCCATCAGTGATCTACAGGTTACAGCGGGTGGGGCCAACGTCCTGACTTTC.

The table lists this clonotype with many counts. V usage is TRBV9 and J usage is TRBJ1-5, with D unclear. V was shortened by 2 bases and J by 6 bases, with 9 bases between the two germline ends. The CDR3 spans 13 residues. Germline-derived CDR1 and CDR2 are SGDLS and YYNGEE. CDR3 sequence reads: CASSVRVGQPQHF. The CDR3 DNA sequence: TGTGCCAGCAGCGTGCGGGTGGGTCAGCCCCAGCATTTT.

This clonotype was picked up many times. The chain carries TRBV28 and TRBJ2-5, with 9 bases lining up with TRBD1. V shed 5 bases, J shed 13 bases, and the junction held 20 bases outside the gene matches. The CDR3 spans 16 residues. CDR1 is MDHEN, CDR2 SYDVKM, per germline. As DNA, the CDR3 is TGTGCCAGCAGTCCCCCACTTACCGGGACAGGGACTTCCCTGTACTTC. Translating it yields CASSPPLTGTGTSLYF.

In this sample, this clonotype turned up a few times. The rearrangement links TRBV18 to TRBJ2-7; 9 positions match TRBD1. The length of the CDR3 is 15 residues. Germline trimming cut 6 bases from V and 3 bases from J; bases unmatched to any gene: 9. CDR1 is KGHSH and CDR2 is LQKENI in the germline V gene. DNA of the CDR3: TGTGCCAGCTCCCATAGGACAGGGGAGCTCTACGAGCAGTACTTC. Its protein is CASSHRTGELYEQYF.

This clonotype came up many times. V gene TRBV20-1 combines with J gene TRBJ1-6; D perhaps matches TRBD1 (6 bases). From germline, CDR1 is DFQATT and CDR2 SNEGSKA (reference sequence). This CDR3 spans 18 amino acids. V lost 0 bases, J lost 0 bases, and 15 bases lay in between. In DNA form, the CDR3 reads TGCAGTGCTAGAGATTCGGGGGCGGCGAGCTCCTATAATTCACCCCTCCACTTT. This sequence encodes CSARDSGAASSYNSPLHF.

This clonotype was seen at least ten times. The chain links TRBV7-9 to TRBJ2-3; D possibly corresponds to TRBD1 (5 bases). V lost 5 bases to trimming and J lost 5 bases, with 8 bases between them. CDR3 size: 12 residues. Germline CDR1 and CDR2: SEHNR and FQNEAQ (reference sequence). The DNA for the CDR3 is TGTGCCAGCAGCCCCAGGGAAGATACGCAGTATTTT. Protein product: CASSPREDTQYF.

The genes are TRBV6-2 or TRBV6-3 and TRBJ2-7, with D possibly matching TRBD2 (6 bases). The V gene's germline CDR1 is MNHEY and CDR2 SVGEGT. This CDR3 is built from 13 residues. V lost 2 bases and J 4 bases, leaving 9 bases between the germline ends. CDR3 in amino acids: CASSYKRAYEQYF. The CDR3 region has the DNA TGTGCCAGCAGTTACAAGCGGGCTTACGAGCAGTACTTC.

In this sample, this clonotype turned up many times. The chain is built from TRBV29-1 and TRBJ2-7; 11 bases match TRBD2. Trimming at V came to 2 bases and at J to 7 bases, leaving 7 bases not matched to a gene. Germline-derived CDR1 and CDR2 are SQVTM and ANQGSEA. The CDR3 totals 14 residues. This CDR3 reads CSVELLAGVGEQYF. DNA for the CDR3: TGCAGCGTTGAACTACTAGCGGGAGTGGGGGAGCAGTACTTC.

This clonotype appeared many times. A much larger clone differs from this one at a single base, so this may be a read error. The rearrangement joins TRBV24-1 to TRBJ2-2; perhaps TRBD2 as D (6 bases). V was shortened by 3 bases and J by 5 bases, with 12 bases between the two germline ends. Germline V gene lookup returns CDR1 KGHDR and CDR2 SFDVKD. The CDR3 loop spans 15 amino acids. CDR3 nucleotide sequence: TGTGCCACCAGTGATCCGGGACGGGGGACCGGGGAGCTGTTTTTT. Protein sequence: CATSDPGRGTGELFF.

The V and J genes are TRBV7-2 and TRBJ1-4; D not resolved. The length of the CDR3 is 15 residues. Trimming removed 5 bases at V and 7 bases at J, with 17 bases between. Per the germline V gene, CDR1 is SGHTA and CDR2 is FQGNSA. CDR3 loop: CASSPQATGGEKLFF. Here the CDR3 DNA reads TGTGCCAGCAGCCCTCAGGCTACTGGAGGTGAAAAACTGTTTTTT.

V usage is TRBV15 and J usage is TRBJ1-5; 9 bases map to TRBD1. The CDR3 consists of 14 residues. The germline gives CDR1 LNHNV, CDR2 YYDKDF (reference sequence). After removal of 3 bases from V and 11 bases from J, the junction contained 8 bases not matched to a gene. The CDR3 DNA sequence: TGTGCCACCAGCAGGACGACAGGGGGAGAGACCCAGCATTTT. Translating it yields CATSRTTGGETQHF.

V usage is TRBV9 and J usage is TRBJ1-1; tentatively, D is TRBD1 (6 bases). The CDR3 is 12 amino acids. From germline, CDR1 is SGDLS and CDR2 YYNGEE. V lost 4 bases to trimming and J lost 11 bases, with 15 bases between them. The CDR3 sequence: CASSIYGGAAFF. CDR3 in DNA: TGTGCCAGCAGCATCTACGGGGGGGCGGCTTTCTTT.

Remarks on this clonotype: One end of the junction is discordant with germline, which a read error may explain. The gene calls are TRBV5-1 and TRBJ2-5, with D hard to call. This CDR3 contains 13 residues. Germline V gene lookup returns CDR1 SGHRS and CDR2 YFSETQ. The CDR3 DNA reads TGCGCCAGCAGCTTTGGTCTACAAGGGACCCAGTACTTC. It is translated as CASSFGLQGTQYF.

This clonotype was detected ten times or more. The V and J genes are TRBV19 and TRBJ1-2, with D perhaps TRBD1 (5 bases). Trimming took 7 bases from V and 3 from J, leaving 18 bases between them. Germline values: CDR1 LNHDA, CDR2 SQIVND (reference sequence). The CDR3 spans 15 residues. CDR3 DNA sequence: TGTGCCAGTAACCCCCCAGGGCCGAGATACTATGGCTACACCTTC. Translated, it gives CASNPPGPRYYGYTF. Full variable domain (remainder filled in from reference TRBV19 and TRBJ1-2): DGGITQSPKYLFRKEGQNVTLSCEQNLNHDAMYWYRQDPGQGLRLIYYSQIVNDFQKGDIAEGYSVSREKKESFPLTVTSAQKNPTAFYLCASNPPGPRYYGYTFGSGTRLTVV.

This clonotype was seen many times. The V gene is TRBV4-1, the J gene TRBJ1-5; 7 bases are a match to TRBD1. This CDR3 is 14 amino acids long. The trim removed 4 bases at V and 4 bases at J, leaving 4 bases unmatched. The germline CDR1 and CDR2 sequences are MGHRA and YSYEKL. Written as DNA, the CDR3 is TGCGCCAGCAGCCCTAGACAGGGTAATCAGCCCCAGCATTTT. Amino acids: CASSPRQGNQPQHF.

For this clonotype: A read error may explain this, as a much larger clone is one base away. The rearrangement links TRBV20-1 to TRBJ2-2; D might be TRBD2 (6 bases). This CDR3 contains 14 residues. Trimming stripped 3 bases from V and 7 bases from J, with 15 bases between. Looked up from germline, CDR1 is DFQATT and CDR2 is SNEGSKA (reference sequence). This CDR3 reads CSASGRRDVGELFF. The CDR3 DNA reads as TGCAGTGCTAGCGGAAGGCGGGATGTCGGGGAGCTGTTTTTT.

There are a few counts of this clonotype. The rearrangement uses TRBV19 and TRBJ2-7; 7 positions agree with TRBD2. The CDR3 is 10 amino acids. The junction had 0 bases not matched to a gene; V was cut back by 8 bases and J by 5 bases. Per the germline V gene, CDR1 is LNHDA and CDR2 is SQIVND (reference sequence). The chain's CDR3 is CASRGDEQYF. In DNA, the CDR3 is TGTGCCAGTCGGGGGGACGAGCAGTACTTC. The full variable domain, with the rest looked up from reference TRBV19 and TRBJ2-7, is DGGITQSPKYLFRKEGQNVTLSCEQNLNHDAMYWYRQDPGQGLRLIYYSQIVNDFQKGDIAEGYSVSREKKESFPLTVTSAQKNPTAFYLCASRGDEQYFGPGTRLTVT.

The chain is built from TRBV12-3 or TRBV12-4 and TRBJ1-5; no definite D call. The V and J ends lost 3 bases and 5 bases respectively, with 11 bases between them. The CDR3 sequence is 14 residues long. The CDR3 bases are TGTGCCAGCAGTTTTTCGGGGATACATCAGCCCCAGCATTTT. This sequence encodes CASSFSGIHQPQHF.

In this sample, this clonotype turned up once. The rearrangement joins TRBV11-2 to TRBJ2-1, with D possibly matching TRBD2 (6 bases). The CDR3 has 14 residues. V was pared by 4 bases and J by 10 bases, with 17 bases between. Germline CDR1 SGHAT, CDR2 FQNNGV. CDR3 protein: CASSSIGRGGEQFF. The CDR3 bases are TGTGCCAGCAGCTCCATTGGGAGAGGAGGGGAGCAGTTCTTC.

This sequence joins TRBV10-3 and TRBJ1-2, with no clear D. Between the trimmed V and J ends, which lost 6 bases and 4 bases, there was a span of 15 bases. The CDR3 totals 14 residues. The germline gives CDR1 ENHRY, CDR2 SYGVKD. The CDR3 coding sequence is TGTGCCATCAGCAACGCCTTGACGGGCTATGGCTACACCTTC. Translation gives CAISNALTGYGYTF.

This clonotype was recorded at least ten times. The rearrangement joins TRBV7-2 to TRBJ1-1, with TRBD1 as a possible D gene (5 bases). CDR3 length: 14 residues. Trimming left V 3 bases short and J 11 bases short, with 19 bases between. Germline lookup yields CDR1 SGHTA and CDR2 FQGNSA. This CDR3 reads CASSLAGTTPRAFF. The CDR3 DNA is TGTGCCAGCAGCTTGGCGGGGACGACCCCTCGGGCTTTCTTT.

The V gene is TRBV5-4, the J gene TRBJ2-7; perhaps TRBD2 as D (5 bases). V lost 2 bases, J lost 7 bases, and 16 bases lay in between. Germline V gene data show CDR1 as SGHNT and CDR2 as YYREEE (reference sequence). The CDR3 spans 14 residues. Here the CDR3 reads CASSFAGILGEQYF. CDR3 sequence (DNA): TGTGCCAGCAGCTTTGCCGGGATTTTGGGGGAGCAGTACTTC. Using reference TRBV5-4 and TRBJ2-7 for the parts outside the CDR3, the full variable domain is ETGVTQSPTHLIKTRGQQVTLRCSSQSGHNTVSWYQQALGQGPQFIFQYYREEENGRGNFPPRFSGLQFPNYSSELNVNALELDDSALYLCASSFAGILGEQYFGPGTRLTVT.

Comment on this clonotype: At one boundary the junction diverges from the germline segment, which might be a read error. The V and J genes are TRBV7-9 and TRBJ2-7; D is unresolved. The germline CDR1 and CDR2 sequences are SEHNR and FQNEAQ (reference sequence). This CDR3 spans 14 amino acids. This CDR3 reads CASSPGGSPWGQYF. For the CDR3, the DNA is TGCGCCAGCAGCCCCGGCGGCAGCCCATGGGGGCAGTACTTC.

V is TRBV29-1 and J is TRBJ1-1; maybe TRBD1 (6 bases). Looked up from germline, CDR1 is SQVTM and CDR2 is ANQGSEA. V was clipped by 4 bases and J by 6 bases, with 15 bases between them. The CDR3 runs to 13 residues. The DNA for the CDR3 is TGCAGCGTTGGGGAGTGGCAGGGGTCTGAAGCTTTCTTT. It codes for CSVGEWQGSEAFF.

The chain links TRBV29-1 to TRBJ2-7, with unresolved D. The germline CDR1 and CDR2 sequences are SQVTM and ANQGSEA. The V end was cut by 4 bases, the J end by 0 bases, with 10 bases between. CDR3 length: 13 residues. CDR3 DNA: TGCAGCGTTGGTGTGACATCCTCCTACGAGCAGTACTTC. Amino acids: CSVGVTSSYEQYF.

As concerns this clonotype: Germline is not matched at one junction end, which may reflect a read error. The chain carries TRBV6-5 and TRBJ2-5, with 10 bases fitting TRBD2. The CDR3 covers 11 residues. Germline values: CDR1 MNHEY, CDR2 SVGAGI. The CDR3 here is CASSSGRALFF. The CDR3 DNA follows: TGTGCCAGCAGTAGCGGGAGGGCCCTGTTCTTC.

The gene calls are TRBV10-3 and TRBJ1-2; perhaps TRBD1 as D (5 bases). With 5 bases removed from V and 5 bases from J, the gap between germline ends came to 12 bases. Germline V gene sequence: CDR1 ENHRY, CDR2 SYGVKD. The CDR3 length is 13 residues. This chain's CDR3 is CAISLGAWYGYTF. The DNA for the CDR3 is TGTGCCATCAGTCTTGGGGCTTGGTATGGCTACACCTTC.

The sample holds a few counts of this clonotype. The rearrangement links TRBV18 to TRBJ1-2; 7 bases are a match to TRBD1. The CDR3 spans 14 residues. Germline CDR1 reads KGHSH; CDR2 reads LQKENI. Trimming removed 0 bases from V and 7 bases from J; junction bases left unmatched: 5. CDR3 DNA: TGTGCCAGCTCACCACCGAGCACAGGGGCTGGCTACACCTTC. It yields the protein CASSPPSTGAGYTF. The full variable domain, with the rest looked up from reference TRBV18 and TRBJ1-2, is NAGVMQNPRHLVRRRGQEARLRCSPMKGHSHVYWYRQLPEEGLKFMVYLQKENIIDESGMPKERFSAEFPKEGPSILRIQQVVRGDSAAYFCASSPPSTGAGYTFGSGTRLTVV.

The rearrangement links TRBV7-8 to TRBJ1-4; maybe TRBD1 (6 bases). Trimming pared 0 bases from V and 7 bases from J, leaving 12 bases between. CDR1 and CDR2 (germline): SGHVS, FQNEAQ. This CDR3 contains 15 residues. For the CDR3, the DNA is TGTGCCAGCAGCTTAGCGAACAGGGAGGGTGAAAAACTGTTTTTT. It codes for CASSLANREGEKLFF.

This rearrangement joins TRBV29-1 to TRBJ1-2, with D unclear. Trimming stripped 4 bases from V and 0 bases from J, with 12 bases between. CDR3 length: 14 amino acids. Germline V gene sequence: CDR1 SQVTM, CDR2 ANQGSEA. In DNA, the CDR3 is TGCAGCGTTGCACTTGATGGGTCTAACTATGGCTACACCTTC. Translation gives CSVALDGSNYGYTF.

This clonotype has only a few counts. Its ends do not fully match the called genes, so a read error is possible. CDR3 sequence (DNA): TGTGCCAGCAGTTTGGGGGCAGGGACGGCTACTGGGGCCAACGTCCTGACTTTC. It is translated as CASSLGAGTATGANVLTF. V usage is TRBV10-3 and J usage is TRBJ2-6, with D tentatively TRBD1 (6 bases). Germline CDR1 reads ENHRY; CDR2 reads SYGVKD. The CDR3 totals 18 residues.